This TCR beta chain is drawn from a study of T-cell reconstitution after alpha-beta-depleted transplantation in children. V lost 6 bases and J 4 bases, leaving 19 bases between the germline ends. The length of the CDR3 is 15 residues. Germline CDR1 and CDR2: SQVTM and ANQGSEA. This clonotype showed up just a few times. Its antigen is unidentified. Whole-study results and caveats: T-cell counts and diversity were attributed mostly to newly produced T cells one year after transplant. It was surviving recipient T cells and thymic progenitors that gave some patients high TCRbeta diversity at day 60. Alpha-beta T cells present about two months after transplant were reported to originate from several hundred expanded graft clones.

A TCRbeta library incorporating unique molecular identifiers was prepared. Each CDR3 protein is one row after TCRdb ran MiXCR on the PCR reads. Of about 980,000 distinct CDR3 sequences in the sample, roughly 31% are singletons; the top ten hold roughly 27%. The rearrangement uses TRBV29-1 and TRBJ2-1; unclear D gene. This receptor was taken from a boy in the first two years of life who had a stem cell transplant for SCID, so the T cells may come from the graft donor. The sequencing used PBMCs, mostly from graft donor cells, collected 360 days after TCRalphabeta/CD19-depleted stem cell transplant. The CDR3 coding sequence is TGCAGCGTCCTGGGAACACTCGACTCATACAATGAGCAGTTCTTC. The encoded protein is CSVLGTLDSYNEQFF.